This entry features one T cell receptor (beta chain) sequence. Its cognate antigen is unknown. This sample is part of a study of T cell responses to AZD1222 COVID-19 vaccine. Generated by immunoSEQ multiplex PCR, the TCRdb table keeps only in-frame clones and is missing some. The table includes over 200,000 clones, about 94% detected once. Study-wide points: Baseline seropositivity characterized only a handful of AZD1222 recipients. Two AZD1222 administrations were followed by greater Spike-specific TCR breadth and depth. Clonal diversity may have been underestimated in mostly white British donors.

The sequences come from peripheral blood, collected 28 days after the second dose of the MenACWY control vaccine. This TCR came from an adult who received the MenACWY meningococcal vaccine as a control.

The CDR3 DNA reads as TGTGCCAGCAGAGACAGGGGGCTAAACACCGGGGAGCTGTTTTTT. Protein product: CASRDRGLNTGELFF. The rearrangement uses TRBV6-5 and TRBJ2-2; 10 positions match TRBD1. Germline values: CDR1 MNHEY, CDR2 SVGAGI. CDR3 length: 15 amino acids. V trimming: 6 bases; J trimming: 2 bases; junction bases outside the gene matches: 3.